A selection of T cell receptor beta chains follows, all from one sample in a study of blood T cell repertoires in COVID-19. Here immunoSEQ multiplex PCR was the method, and the copy in TCRdb shows in-frame clones only, minus some. The repertoire consists of 200,000 or so clones, with about 80% occurring once and the leading ten covering roughly 7%. The sequenced sample consisted of PBMCs or T cells enriched from blood (not recorded which). Every receptor here comes from a man in his forties or fifties who had recovered from COVID-19. CDR3s include the opening cysteine and the closing phenylalanine or tryptophan.

v_call	j_call	cdr3_aa
TRBV5-1	TRBJ1-3	CASSTGTPSSGNTIYF
TRBV28	TRBJ2-7	CASSMPGQGSYEQYF
TRBV7-2	TRBJ1-5	CASRKAGDQPQHF
TRBV5-1	TRBJ2-5	CASSLGGNQETQYF
TRBV10-2	TRBJ1-5	CASRGGWNQPQHF
TRBV28	TRBJ1-1	CASSLVQMNTEAFF
TRBV7-2	TRBJ1-2	CASGDRGRNYGYTF
TRBV6-5	TRBJ2-3	CASSRGGGGNTQYF
TRBV29-1	TRBJ1-1	CSVDGAAGRNTEAFF
TRBV12-3/TRBV12-4	TRBJ1-1	CASSSRQGRTFF
TRBV5-1	TRBJ1-4	CASSLFGTDGEKLFF
TRBV4-1	TRBJ1-4	CASSPRSGLGSEKLFF
TRBV5-1	TRBJ1-2	CASSLALGGNYGYTF
TRBV5-4	TRBJ2-2	CASSLRTVSDGELFF
TRBV9	TRBJ1-1	CASSVRGGNTEAFF
TRBV3-1/TRBV3-2	TRBJ2-7	CASSQGSSGTYEQYF
TRBV7-9	TRBJ2-2	CASSVGTSGELFF
TRBV5-4	TRBJ1-2	CASTGQGDYGYTF
TRBV20-1	TRBJ1-2	CVSDRAPSYTF
TRBV9	TRBJ2-2	CASSVGQGSGRTGELFF
TRBV29-1	TRBJ1-2	CSGIQGNYGYTF
TRBV2	TRBJ2-3	CASSHRDRGWADTQYF
TRBV5-1	TRBJ1-2	CASSSLSGLYGYTF
TRBV18	TRBJ2-3	CASSPSEVADTQYF